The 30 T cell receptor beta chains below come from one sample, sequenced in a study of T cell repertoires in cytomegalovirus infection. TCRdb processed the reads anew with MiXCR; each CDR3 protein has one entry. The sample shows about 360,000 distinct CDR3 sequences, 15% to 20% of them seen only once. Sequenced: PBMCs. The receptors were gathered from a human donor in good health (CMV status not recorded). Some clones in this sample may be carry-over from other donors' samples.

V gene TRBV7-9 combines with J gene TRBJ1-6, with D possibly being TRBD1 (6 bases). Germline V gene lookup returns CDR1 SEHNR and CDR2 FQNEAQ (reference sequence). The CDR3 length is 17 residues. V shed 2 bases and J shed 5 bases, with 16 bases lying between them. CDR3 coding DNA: TGTGCCAGCAGCTTATGGGGGGCAGGGTCAAATAATTCACCCCTCCACTTT. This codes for CASSLWGAGSNNSPLHF. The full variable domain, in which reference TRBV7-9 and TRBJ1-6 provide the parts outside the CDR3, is DTGVSQNPRHKITKRGQNVTFRCDPISEHNRLYWYRQTLGQGPEFLTYFQNEAQLEKSRLLSDRFSAERPKGSFSTLEIQRTEQGDSAMYLCASSLWGAGSNNSPLHFGNGTRLTVT.

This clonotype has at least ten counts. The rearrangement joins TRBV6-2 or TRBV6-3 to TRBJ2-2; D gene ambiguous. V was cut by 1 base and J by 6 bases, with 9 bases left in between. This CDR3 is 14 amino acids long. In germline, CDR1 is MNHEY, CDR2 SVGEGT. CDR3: CASSYFSLPGELFF. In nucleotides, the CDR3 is TGTGCCAGCAGTTACTTTAGCCTCCCCGGGGAGCTGTTTTTT.

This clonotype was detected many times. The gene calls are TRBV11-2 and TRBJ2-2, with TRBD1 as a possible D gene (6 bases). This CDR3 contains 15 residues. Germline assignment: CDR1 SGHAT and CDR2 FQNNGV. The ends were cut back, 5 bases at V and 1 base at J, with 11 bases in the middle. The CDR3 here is CASSPTGQNTGELFF. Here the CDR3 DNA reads TGTGCCAGCAGCCCGACAGGACAGAACACCGGGGAGCTGTTTTTT.

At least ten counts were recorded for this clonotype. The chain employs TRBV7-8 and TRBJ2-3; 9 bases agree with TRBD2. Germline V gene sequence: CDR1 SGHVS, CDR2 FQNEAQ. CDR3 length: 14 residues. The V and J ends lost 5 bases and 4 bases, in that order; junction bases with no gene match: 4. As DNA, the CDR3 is TGTGCCAGCAGCCTTAGCGGGGGTCCAGATACGCAGTATTTT. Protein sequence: CASSLSGGPDTQYF.

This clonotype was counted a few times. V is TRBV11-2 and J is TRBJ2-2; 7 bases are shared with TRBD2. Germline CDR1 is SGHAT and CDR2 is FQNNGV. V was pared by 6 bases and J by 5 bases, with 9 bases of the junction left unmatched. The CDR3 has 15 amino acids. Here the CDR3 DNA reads TGTGCCAGCAGTTTAAGCGGGATGCGGACCGGGGAGCTGTTTTTT. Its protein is CASSLSGMRTGELFF.

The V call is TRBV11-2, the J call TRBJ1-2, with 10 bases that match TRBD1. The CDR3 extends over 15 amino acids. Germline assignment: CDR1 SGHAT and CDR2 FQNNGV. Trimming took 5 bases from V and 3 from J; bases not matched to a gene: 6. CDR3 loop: CASSGPGTGDYGYTF. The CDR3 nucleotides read TGTGCCAGCAGCGGGCCCGGGACAGGGGACTATGGCTACACCTTC.

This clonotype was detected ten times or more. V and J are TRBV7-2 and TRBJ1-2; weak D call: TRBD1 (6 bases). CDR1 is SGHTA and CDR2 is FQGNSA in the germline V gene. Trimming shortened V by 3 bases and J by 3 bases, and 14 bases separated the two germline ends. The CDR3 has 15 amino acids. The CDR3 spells CASSFDRSSDYGYTF. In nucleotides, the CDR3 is TGTGCCAGCAGCTTCGACAGGTCGAGTGACTATGGCTACACCTTC.

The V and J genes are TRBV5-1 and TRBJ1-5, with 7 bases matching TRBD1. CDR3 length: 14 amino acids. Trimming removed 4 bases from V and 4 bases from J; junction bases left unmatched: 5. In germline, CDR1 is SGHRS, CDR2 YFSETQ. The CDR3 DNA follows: TGCGCCAGCAGCCCCGGGACAGAGAATCAGCCCCAGCATTTT. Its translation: CASSPGTENQPQHF.

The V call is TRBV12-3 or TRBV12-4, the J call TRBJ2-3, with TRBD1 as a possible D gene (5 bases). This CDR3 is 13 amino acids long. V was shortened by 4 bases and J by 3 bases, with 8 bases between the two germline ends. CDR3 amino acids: CASSSTETDTQYF. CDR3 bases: TGTGCCAGCAGTTCGACAGAAACAGATACGCAGTATTTT.

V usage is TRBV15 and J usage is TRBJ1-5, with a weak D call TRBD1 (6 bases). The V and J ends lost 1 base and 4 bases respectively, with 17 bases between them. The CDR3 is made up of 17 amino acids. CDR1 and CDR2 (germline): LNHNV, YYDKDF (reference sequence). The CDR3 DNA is TGTGCCACCAGCAGAGTCTGGGGGCGGTCTGGGAATCAGCCCCAGCATTTT. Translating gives CATSRVWGRSGNQPQHF. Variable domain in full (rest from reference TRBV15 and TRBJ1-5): DAMVIQNPRYQVTQFGKPVTLSCSQTLNHNVMYWYQQKSSQAPKLLFHYYDKDFNNEADTPDNFQSRRPNTSFCFLDIRSPGLGDTAMYLCATSRVWGRSGNQPQHFGDGTRLSIL.

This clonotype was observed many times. The CDR3 coding sequence is TGTGCCATCAGTGAGTCGTTACTAGTGGGCACAGATACGCAGTATTTT. Translation: CAISESLLVGTDTQYF. The rearrangement joins TRBV10-3 to TRBJ2-3; possibly TRBD2 for D (5 bases). Trimming removed 0 bases at V and 1 base at J, with 11 bases between. The CDR3 is 16 amino acids. CDR1 ENHRY and CDR2 SYGVKD come from the germline V gene.

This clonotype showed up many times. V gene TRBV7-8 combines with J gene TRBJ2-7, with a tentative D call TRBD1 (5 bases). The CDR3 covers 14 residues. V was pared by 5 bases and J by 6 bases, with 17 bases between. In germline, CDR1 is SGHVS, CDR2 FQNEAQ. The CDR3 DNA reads TGTGCCAGCAGCCTACCAACCTTTGGGGCCGAGCAGTACTTC. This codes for CASSLPTFGAEQYF.

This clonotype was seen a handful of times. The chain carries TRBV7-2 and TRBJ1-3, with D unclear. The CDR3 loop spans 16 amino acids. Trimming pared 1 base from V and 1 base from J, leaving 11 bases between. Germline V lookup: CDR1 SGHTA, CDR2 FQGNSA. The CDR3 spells CASSLGGSGSGNTIYF. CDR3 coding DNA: TGTGCCAGCAGCTTAGGTGGATCCGGGTCTGGAAACACCATATATTTT.

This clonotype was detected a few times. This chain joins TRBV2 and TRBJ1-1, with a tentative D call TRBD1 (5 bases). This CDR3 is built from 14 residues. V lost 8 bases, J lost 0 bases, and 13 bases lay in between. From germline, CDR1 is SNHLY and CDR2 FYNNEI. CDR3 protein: CASARDGLNTEAFF. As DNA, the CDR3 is TGTGCCAGCGCCCGGGACGGTTTGAACACTGAAGCTTTCTTT. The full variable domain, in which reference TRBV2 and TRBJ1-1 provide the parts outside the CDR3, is EPEVTQTPSHQVTQMGQEVILRCVPISNHLYFYWYRQILGQKVEFLVSFYNNEISEKSEIFDDQFSVERPDGSNFTLKIRSTKLEDSAMYFCASARDGLNTEAFFGQGTRLTVV.

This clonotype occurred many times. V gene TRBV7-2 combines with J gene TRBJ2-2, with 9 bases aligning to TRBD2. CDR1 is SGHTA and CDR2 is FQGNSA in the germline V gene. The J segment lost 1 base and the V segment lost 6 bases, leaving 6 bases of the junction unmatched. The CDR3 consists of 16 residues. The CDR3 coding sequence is TGTGCCAGCAGTTTTAGCGGGGGCCGGAACACCGGGGAGCTGTTTTTT. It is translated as CASSFSGGRNTGELFF.

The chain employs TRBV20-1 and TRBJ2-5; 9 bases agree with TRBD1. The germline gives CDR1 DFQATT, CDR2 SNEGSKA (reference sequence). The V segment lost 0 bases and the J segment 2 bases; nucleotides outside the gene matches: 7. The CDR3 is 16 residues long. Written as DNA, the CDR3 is TGCAGTGCTAGAGATCTGGCCGGACAGGGGCAAGAGACCCAGTACTTC. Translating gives CSARDLAGQGQETQYF.

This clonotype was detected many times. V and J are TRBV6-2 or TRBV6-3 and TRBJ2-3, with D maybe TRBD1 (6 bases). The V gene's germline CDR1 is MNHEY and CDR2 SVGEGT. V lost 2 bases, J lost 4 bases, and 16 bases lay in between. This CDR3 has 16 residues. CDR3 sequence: CASSYRGRGKADTQYF. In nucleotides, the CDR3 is TGTGCCAGCAGTTACCGCGGTAGGGGGAAGGCAGATACGCAGTATTTT.

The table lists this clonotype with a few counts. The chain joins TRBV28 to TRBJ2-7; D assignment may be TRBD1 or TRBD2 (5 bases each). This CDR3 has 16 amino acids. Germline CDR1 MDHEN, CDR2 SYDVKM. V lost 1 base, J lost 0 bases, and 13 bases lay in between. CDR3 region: CASSLLGDGISYEQYF. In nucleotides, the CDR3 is TGTGCCAGCAGTTTATTGGGGGACGGCATCTCCTACGAGCAGTACTTC.

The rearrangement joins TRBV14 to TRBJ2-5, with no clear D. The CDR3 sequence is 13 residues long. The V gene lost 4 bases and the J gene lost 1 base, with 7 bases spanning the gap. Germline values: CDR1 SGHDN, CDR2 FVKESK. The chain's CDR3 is CASSRLVQETQYF. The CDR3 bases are TGTGCCAGCAGCCGCCTTGTCCAAGAGACCCAGTACTTC.

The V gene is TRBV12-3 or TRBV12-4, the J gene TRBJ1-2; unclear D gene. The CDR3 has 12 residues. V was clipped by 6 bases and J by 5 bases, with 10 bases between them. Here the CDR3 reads CASSSTRYGYTF. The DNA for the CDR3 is TGTGCCAGCAGCTCAACCCGTTATGGCTACACCTTC.

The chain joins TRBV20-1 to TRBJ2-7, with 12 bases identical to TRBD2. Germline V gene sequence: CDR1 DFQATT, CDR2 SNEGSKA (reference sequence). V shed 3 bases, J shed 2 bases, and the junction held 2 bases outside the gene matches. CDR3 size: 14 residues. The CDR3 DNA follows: TGCAGTGCTAGGCTAGCGGGAGGGACCTACGAGCAGTACTTC. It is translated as CSARLAGGTYEQYF.

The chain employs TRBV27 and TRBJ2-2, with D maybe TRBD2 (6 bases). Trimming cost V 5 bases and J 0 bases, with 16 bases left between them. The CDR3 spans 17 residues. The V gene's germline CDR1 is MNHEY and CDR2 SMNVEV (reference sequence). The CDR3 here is CASSPSGWRANTGELFF. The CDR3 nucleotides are TGTGCCAGCAGTCCGTCGGGTTGGAGGGCGAACACCGGGGAGCTGTTTTTT.

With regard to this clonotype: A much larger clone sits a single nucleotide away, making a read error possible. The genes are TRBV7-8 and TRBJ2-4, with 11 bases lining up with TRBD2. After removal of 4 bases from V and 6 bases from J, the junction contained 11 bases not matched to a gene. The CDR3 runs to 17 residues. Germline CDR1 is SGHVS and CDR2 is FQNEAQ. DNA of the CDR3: TGTGCCAGCAGCTCCGCCCCACCAGGACTAGCGGGAAACATTCAGTACTTC. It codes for CASSSAPPGLAGNIQYF.

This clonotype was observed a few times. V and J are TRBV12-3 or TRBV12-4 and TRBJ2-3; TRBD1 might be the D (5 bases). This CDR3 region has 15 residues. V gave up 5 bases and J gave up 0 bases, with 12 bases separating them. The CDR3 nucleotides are TGTGCCAGCAGTACGACAGAATCTAGCACAGATACGCAGTATTTT. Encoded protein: CASSTTESSTDTQYF.

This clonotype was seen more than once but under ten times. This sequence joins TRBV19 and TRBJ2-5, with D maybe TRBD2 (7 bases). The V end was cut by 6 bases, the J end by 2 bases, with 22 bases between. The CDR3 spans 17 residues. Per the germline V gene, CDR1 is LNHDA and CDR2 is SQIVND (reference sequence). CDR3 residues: CASSRMGGRGPQETQYF. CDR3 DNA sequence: TGTGCCAGTAGCCGTATGGGGGGGCGCGGCCCTCAAGAGACCCAGTACTTC.

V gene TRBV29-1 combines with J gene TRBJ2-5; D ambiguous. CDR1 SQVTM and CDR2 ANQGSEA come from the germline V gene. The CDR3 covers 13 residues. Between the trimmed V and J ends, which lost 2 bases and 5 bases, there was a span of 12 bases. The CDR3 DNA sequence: TGCAGCGTTGAAAGACCGGCGAGGGAGACCCAGTACTTC. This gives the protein CSVERPARETQYF. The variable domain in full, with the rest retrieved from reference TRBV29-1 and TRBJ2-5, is SAVISQKPSRDICQRGTSLTIQCQVDSQVTMMFWYRQQPGQSLTLIATANQGSEATYESGFVIDKFPISRPNLTFSTLTVSNMSPEDSSIYLCSVERPARETQYFGPGTRLLVL.

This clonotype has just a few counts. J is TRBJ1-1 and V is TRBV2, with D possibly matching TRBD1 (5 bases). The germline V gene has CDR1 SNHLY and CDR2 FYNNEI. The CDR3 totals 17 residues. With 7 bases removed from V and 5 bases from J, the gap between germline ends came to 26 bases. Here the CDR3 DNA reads TGTGCCAGCACCCTCCTGGCGGGGCCAACGGTTATGACTGAAGCTTTCTTT. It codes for CASTLLAGPTVMTEAFF.

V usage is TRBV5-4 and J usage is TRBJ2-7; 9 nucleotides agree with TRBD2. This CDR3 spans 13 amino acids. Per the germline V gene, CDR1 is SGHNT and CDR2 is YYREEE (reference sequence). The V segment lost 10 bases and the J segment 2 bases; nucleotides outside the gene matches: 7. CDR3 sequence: CASTSGGTYEQYF. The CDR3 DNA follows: TGTGCCTCGACTAGCGGCGGTACCTACGAGCAGTACTTC.

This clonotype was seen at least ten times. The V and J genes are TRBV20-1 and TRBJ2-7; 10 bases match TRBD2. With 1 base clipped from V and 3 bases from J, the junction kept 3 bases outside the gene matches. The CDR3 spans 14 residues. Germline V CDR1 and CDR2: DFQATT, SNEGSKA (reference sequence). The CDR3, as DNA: TGCAGTGCTAGAGCTAGGACTAGCGGCTACGAGCAGTACTTC. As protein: CSARARTSGYEQYF.

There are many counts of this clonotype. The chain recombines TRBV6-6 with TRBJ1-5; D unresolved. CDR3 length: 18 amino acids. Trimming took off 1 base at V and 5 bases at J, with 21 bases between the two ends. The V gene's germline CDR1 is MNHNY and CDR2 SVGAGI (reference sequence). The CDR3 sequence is CASSYLDAGEGWDQPQHF. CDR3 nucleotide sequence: TGTGCCAGCAGTTACTTGGATGCGGGCGAGGGTTGGGATCAGCCCCAGCATTTT.